Included here is one T cell receptor (beta chain) sequence, with context. The repertoire was sequenced with immunoSEQ multiplex PCR; TCRdb's copy has only in-frame clones and lacks some. The repertoire holds a few hundred thousand clones, with about 90% as singletons. Germline assignment: CDR1 MNHEY and CDR2 SMNVEV (reference sequence). V shed 2 bases and J 4 bases; nucleotides not matched to a gene: 9. The length of the CDR3 is 16 residues. The source of the sample is a study of blood T cell repertoires in COVID-19. V is TRBV27 and J is TRBJ2-5, with 8 bases aligning to TRBD2. The source material was PBMCs or T cells enriched from blood (not recorded which). The receptor was isolated from a woman in her thirties who had recovered from COVID-19. The CDR3 spells CASSLRAAGAGETQYF. The CDR3 DNA reads TGTGCCAGCAGTTTAAGGGCAGCGGGAGCTGGAGAGACCCAGTACTTC.